Below, 19 T cell receptor beta chains from the same sample are listed, as sequenced in a study of CD8+CD57+ T cells in acquired aplastic anemia. The study profiled TCR beta VDJ and CDR3 using genomic DNA as template. In TCRdb, the reads were re-called with MiXCR into one record per CDR3 protein. The table records 250,000 to 300,000 distinct CDR3 sequences, approximately 55% of them present only once. The sequenced sample consisted of sorted CD4+, CD8+, or CD8+CD57+ T cells (not recorded which) from PBMCs. These receptors originate from a human donor with severe aplastic anemia or a healthy control (not recorded which).

In this sample, this clonotype turned up many times. This sequence joins TRBV9 and TRBJ2-1; D call uncertain. Germline CDR1 is SGDLS and CDR2 is YYNGEE. This CDR3 contains 15 residues. The ends were cut back, 4 bases at V and 0 bases at J, with 11 bases in the middle. The CDR3 bases are TGTGCCAGCAGCCCGAAGCTGAGCTCCTACAATGAGCAGTTCTTC. Its translation: CASSPKLSSYNEQFF. The variable domain in full, with the rest retrieved from reference TRBV9 and TRBJ2-1, is DSGVTQTPKHLITATGQRVTLRCSPRSGDLSVYWYQQSLDQGLQFLIQYYNGEERAKGNILERFSAQQFPDLHSELNLSSLELGDSALYFCASSPKLSSYNEQFFGPGTRLTVL.

V and J are TRBV7-2 and TRBJ1-1; the D gene is possibly TRBD1 (5 bases). The CDR3 consists of 13 residues. Germline V gene sequence: CDR1 SGHTA, CDR2 FQGNSA. With 1 base removed from V and 7 bases from J, the gap between germline ends came to 10 bases. CDR3 DNA: TGTGCCAGCAGCTTAGGACCGGACATTGAAGCTTTCTTT. Its protein is CASSLGPDIEAFF.

As regards this clonotype: A read error may produce the germline difference seen at one junction end. CDR3 region: CASSPLHGQGQETQYF. Written as DNA, the CDR3 is TGTGCCAGCAGCCCGCTGCACGGACAGGGGCAAGAGACCCAGTATTTC. The chain uses TRBV5-5 and TRBJ2-5; 9 bases map to TRBD1. CDR1 and CDR2 from the germline V gene are SGHKS and YYEKEE (reference sequence). The CDR3 is 16 amino acids. The full variable domain, its missing parts supplied by reference TRBV5-5 and TRBJ2-5, is DAGVTQSPTHLIKTRGQQVTLRCSPISGHKSVSWYQQVLGQGPQFIFQYYEKEERGRGNFPDRFSARQFPNYSSELNVNALLLGDSALYLCASSPLHGQGQETQYFGPGTRLLVL.

Regarding this clonotype: A much bigger clone sits one base away, suggesting this may be a read error. V is TRBV5-1 and J is TRBJ2-5, with D maybe TRBD1 (6 bases). The CDR3 runs to 15 residues. V was shortened by 5 bases and J by 4 bases, with 18 bases between the two germline ends. CDR1 SGHRS and CDR2 YFSETQ come from the germline V gene. Here the CDR3 reads CASSVTRGIGETQYF. For the CDR3, the DNA is TGCGCCAGCAGTGTGACAAGGGGGATCGGAGAGACCCAGTACTTC.

CDR3 DNA sequence: TGCAGTGCTAGACGGGCTAGCGGGACCTCCTACGAGCAGTACTTC. Translated: CSARRASGTSYEQYF. J is TRBJ2-7 and V is TRBV20-1; 9 bases align to TRBD2. Unmatched junction bases numbered 5, after V lost 2 bases and J lost 0 bases. In germline, CDR1 is DFQATT, CDR2 SNEGSKA (reference sequence). This CDR3 spans 15 amino acids.

The rearrangement uses TRBV25-1 and TRBJ2-7; 10 nucleotides align to TRBD1. The CDR3 is 14 amino acids. The ends lost 6 bases at V and 7 bases at J; junction bases unmatched: 9. Germline loops: CDR1 MGHDK, CDR2 SYGVNS. The CDR3 loop is CASSLRQGAGEQYF. CDR3 in DNA: TGTGCCAGCAGCCTTCGACAGGGGGCCGGAGAGCAGTACTTC.

V gene TRBV7-2 combines with J gene TRBJ2-5; D is unclear. The germline gives CDR1 SGHTA, CDR2 FQGNSA. The CDR3 contains 11 residues. V dropped 1 base and J dropped 6 bases, with 3 bases sitting between them. The CDR3 spells CASSLVQTQYF. The DNA for the CDR3 is TGTGCCAGCAGCTTAGTACAGACCCAGTACTTC. The entire variable domain, with the rest obtained from reference TRBV7-2 and TRBJ2-5, is as follows: GAGVSQSPSNKVTEKGKDVELRCDPISGHTALYWYRQSLGQGLEFLIYFQGNSAPDKSGLPSDRFSAERTGGSVSTLTIQRTQQEDSAVYLCASSLVQTQYFGPGTRLLVL.

This clonotype appeared many times. The CDR3 spells CASGLVGLHEQYF. CDR3 in DNA: TGTGCTAGTGGTTTGGTTGGGTTGCACGAGCAGTACTTC. V usage is TRBV12-5 and J usage is TRBJ2-7, with D hard to call. The CDR3 runs 13 residues. Germline-derived CDR1 and CDR2 are LGHNT and FRNRAP. V lost 0 bases to trimming and J lost 5 bases, with 8 bases between them. Full variable domain (rest looked up from reference TRBV12-5 and TRBJ2-7): DARVTQTPRHKVTEMGQEVTMRCQPILGHNTVFWYRQTMMQGLELLAYFRNRAPLDDSGMPKDRFSAEMPDATLATLKIQPSEPRDSAVYFCASGLVGLHEQYFGPGTRLTVT.

This sequence joins TRBV7-2 and TRBJ1-5; TRBD1 matches at 8 bases. The trim removed 5 bases at V and 6 bases at J, leaving 9 bases unmatched. This CDR3 has 15 amino acids. Germline loops: CDR1 SGHTA, CDR2 FQGNSA. The CDR3 is CASSADREIGQPQHF. DNA for the CDR3: TGTGCCAGCAGCGCGGACAGGGAGATTGGTCAGCCCCAGCATTTT.

The chain uses TRBV15 and TRBJ1-1; no firm D call. Germline CDR1 is LNHNV and CDR2 is YYDKDF (reference sequence). V was pared by 3 bases and J by 6 bases, with 11 bases between. The CDR3 has 13 residues. CDR3 amino acids: CATSSDFRSEAFF. The CDR3 region has the DNA TGTGCCACCAGCAGCGACTTTAGATCTGAAGCTTTCTTT.

This chain connects TRBV11-2 to TRBJ1-2; 11 nucleotides match TRBD1. Per germline, CDR1 SGHAT and CDR2 FQNNGV. The CDR3 is made up of 15 amino acids. V trimming: 4 bases; J trimming: 6 bases; junction bases outside the gene matches: 7. CDR3 protein: CASSSGQGANHGYTF. CDR3 sequence (DNA): TGTGCCAGCAGCTCCGGACAGGGGGCGAATCATGGCTACACCTTC.

This clonotype was counted between two and nine times. J is TRBJ2-7 and V is TRBV7-2; 11 positions match TRBD1. Looked up from germline, CDR1 is SGHTA and CDR2 is FQGNSA. The CDR3 spans 15 residues. V dropped 2 bases and J dropped 3; count of bases not matched to a gene: 3. The CDR3 region is CASSLWDRGDYEQYF. The DNA for the CDR3 is TGTGCCAGCAGCTTATGGGACAGGGGGGACTACGAGCAGTACTTC.

This clonotype was seen only a few times. One junction end does not reproduce the germline sequence, and a read error may be involved. The chain couples TRBV7-9 to TRBJ2-7; D may be TRBD1 (5 bases). Germline V CDR1 and CDR2: SEHNR, FQNEAQ (reference sequence). The CDR3 is 11 residues long. The CDR3 region has the DNA TGTGCCAGCAGCTTACGGCAGGGCGAGGACTTC. It specifies CASSLRQGEDF.

The rearrangement links TRBV6-4 to TRBJ1-1; 11 bases match TRBD1. Per the germline V gene, CDR1 is MRHNA and CDR2 is SNTAGT. This CDR3 has 11 residues. Trimming cost V 10 bases and J 10 bases; bases outside gene matches: 5. CDR3 in DNA: TGTGCCATATGGACAGGGGGCGCAGCTTTCTTT. Its translation is CAIWTGGAAFF.

This clonotype was recorded at least ten times. The rearrangement joins TRBV2 to TRBJ2-7, with 9 bases aligning to TRBD2. CDR3 length equals 14 residues. V lost 3 bases and J lost 3; bases outside the gene matches: 3. The germline V gene encodes CDR1 SNHLY and CDR2 FYNNEI. The CDR3: CASSDSGGVYEQYF. CDR3 nucleotides: TGTGCCAGCAGTGATAGCGGGGGAGTCTACGAGCAGTACTTC.

Details on this clonotype: The CDR3 end shows no conserved phenylalanine or tryptophan, and so a read error is likely. This chain joins TRBV15 and TRBJ1-1, with D uncertain. The CDR3 covers 13 residues. Germline CDR1 is LNHNV and CDR2 is YYDKDF (reference sequence). The CDR3 sequence: CATSRDANTEAFL. As DNA, the CDR3 is TGTGCCACCAGCAGAGACGCGAACACTGAGGCTTTCCTT.

The table lists this clonotype with a count of one. The chain joins TRBV15 to TRBJ1-4; D is perhaps TRBD1 (5 bases). Germline CDR1 LNHNV, CDR2 YYDKDF (reference sequence). The germline V and J ends were trimmed by 0 bases and 8 bases, with 16 bases remaining between them. CDR3 length equals 16 residues. The DNA of the CDR3 is TGTGCCACCAGCAGAGATCGCGGAGGGGTAGGGGAAAAACTGTTTTTT. Translated, it gives CATSRDRGGVGEKLFF.

About this clonotype itself: The CDR3 carries no conserved terminal phenylalanine or tryptophan, so it likely arises from a read error. Because the CDR3's place on the DNA is in doubt, the DNA is left out and the CDR3 is given as listed by TCRdb. V usage is TRBV5-1 and J usage is TRBJ2-7. Inclusive of both ends, the CDR3 amounts to 8 amino acids. CDR1 SGHRS and CDR2 YFSETQ come from the germline V gene. CDR3 residues: CASSLQPS.

This clonotype was counted many times. The genes are TRBV9 and TRBJ2-5; D is uncertain. The germline V gene encodes CDR1 SGDLS and CDR2 YYNGEE. V was trimmed by 0 bases and J by 6 bases, leaving 9 bases between them. The CDR3 contains 13 residues. In nucleotides, the CDR3 is TGTGCCAGCAGCGTAGGCCGTGGACAGACCCAGTACTTC. This codes for CASSVGRGQTQYF.